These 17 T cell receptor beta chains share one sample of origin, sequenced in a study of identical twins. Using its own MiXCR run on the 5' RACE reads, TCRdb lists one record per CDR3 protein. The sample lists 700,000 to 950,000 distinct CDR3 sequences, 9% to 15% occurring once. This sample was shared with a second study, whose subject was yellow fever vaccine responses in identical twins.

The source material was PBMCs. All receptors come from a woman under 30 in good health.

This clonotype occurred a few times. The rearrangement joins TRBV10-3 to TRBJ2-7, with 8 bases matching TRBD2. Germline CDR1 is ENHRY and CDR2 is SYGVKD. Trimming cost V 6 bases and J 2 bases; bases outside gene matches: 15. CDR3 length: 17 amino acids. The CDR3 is CAISPTVPGLVPYEQYV. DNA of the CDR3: TGTGCCATCAGCCCGACCGTCCCGGGACTAGTGCCCTACGAGCAGTACGTC.

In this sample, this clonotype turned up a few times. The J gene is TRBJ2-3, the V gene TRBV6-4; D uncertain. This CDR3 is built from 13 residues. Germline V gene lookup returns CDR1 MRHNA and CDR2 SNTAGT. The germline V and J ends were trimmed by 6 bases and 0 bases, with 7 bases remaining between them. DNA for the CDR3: TGTGCCAGCAGCGGAGCTAGCACAGATACGCAGTATTTT. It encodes CASSGASTDTQYF.

CDR3 sequence reads: CASSSLDEQYF. The CDR3 bases are TGTGCCAGCAGCTCCTTGGACGAGCAGTACTTC. The chain couples TRBV5-6 to TRBJ2-7; D uncertain. CDR3 size: 11 residues. Germline values: CDR1 SGHDT, CDR2 YYEEEE. Trimming left V 3 bases short and J 5 bases short, with 6 bases between.

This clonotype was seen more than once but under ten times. CDR3 in amino acids: CASSLATGGIAYEQYF. The CDR3 DNA sequence: TGCGCCAGCAGCTTGGCCACGGGAGGGATCGCCTACGAGCAGTACTTC. V and J are TRBV5-1 and TRBJ2-7; TRBD2 agrees at 8 bases. Trimming took 0 bases from V and 2 from J; bases not matched to a gene: 7. The CDR3 spans 16 residues. The germline gives CDR1 SGHRS, CDR2 YFSETQ.

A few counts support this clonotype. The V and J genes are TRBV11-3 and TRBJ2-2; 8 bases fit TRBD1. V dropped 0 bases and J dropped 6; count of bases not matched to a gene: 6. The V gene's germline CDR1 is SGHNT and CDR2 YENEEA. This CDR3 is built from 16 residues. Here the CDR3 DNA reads TGTGCCAGCAGCTTAGATTCGCAACAGGGGGCCGGGGAGCTGTTTTTT. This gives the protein CASSLDSQQGAGELFF.

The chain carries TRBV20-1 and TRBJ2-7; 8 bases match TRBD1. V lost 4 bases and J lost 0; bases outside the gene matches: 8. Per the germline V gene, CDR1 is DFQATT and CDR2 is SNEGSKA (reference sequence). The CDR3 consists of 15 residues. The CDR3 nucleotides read TGCAGTGCTACCGGACAGGGTGGAAGCTCCTACGAGCAGTACGTC. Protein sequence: CSATGQGGSSYEQYV.

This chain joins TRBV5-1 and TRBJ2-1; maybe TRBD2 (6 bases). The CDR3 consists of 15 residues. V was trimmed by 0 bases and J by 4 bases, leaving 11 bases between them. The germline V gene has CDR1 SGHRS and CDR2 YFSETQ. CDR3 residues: CASSLASAGYNEQFF. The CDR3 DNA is TGCGCCAGCAGCTTGGCCTCGGCGGGGTACAATGAGCAGTTCTTC.

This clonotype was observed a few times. CDR3 DNA sequence: TGCAGTGCCCAGACGGTCAGGGGGCGAAATGAGCAGTTCTTC. It codes for CSAQTVRGRNEQFF. The genes are TRBV20-1 and TRBJ2-1, with 8 bases identical to TRBD1. Germline CDR1 and CDR2: DFQATT and SNEGSKA (reference sequence). Unmatched junction bases numbered 11, after V lost 6 bases and J lost 7 bases. This CDR3 comprises 14 residues.

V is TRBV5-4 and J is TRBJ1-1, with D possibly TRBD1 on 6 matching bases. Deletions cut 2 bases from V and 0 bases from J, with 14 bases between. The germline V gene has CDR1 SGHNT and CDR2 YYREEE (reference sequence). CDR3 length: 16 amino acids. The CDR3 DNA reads TGTGCCAGCAGCTTAAAAGGGGGAGGGTTGAACACTGAAGCTTTCTTT. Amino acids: CASSLKGGGLNTEAFF. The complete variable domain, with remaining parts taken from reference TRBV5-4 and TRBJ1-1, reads ETGVTQSPTHLIKTRGQQVTLRCSSQSGHNTVSWYQQALGQGPQFIFQYYREEENGRGNFPPRFSGLQFPNYSSELNVNALELDDSALYLCASSLKGGGLNTEAFFGQGTRLTVV.

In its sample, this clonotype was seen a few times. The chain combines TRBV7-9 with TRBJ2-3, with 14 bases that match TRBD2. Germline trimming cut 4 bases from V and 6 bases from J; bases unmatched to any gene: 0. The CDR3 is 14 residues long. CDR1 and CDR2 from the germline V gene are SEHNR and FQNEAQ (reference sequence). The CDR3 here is CASSWTSGRDTQYF. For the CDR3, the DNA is TGTGCCAGCAGCTGGACTAGCGGGAGGGATACGCAGTATTTT. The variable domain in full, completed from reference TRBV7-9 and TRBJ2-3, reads DTGVSQNPRHKITKRGQNVTFRCDPISEHNRLYWYRQTLGQGPEFLTYFQNEAQLEKSRLLSDRFSAERPKGSFSTLEIQRTEQGDSAMYLCASSWTSGRDTQYFGPGTRLTVL.

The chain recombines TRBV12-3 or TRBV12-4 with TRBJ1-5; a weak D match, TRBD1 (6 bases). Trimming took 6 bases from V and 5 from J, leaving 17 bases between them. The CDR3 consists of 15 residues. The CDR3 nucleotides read TGTGCCAGCAGATTGGGCGGGGGCGACGATCAGCCCCAGCATTTT. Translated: CASRLGGGDDQPQHF.

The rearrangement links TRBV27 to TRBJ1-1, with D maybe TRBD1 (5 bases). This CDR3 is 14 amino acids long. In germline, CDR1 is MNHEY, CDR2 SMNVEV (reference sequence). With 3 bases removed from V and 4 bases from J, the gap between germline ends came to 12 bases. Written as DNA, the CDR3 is TGTGCCAGCAGTTTCCAGGGTGTAGGCACTGAAGCTTTCTTT. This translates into CASSFQGVGTEAFF.

Here the CDR3 DNA reads TGTGCCAGCAGTTTACTCACTCGGGGGACCGGGGAGCTGTTTTTT. Amino acid sequence: CASSLLTRGTGELFF. V gene TRBV27 combines with J gene TRBJ2-2; a weak D match, TRBD2 (6 bases). The germline V and J ends were trimmed by 2 bases and 5 bases, with 12 bases remaining between them. CDR3 size: 15 residues. CDR1 MNHEY and CDR2 SMNVEV come from the germline V gene (reference sequence).

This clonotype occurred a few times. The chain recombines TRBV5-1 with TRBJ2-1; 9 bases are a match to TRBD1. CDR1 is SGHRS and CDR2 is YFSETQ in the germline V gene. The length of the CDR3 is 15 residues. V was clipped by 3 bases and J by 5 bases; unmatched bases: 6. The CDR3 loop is CASSYGQGLHNEQFF. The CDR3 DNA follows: TGCGCCAGCAGCTACGGACAGGGGTTGCACAATGAGCAGTTCTTC.

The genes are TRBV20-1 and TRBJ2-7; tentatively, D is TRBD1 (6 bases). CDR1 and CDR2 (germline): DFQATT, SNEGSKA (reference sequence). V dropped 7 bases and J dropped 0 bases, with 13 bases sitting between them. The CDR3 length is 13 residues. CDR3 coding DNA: TGCAGTGGGACCGGGACAAGCTCCTACGAGCAGTACTTC. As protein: CSGTGTSSYEQYF.

The CDR3 is CASSLSAGFRFNEQFF. The CDR3 coding sequence is TGTGCCAGCAGTTTAAGTGCCGGGTTTCGATTCAATGAGCAGTTCTTC. V and J are TRBV28 and TRBJ2-1, with D uncertain. Germline loops: CDR1 MDHEN, CDR2 SYDVKM. Trimming left V 2 bases short and J 6 bases short, with 17 bases between. The CDR3 runs to 16 residues.

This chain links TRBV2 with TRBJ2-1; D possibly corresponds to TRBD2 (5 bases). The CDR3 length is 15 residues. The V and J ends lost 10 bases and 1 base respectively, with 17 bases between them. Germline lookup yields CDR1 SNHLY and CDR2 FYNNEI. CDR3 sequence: CATPGGLSSYNEQFF. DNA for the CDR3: TGTGCCACCCCGGGCGGACTCTCGTCCTACAATGAGCAGTTCTTC.